This is a list of T cell receptor beta chains from one sample in a study of T-cell reconstitution after alpha-beta-depleted transplantation in children. TCRdb processed the PCR reads anew with MiXCR; each CDR3 protein has one entry. The sample includes hundreds of thousands of distinct CDR3 sequences, 6.5% to 9% of them seen just once. The sample was peripheral blood, taken 360 days after TCRalphabeta/CD19-depleted stem cell transplant. The receptor set was obtained from a female patient between 2 and 15 years old who had a stem cell transplant for Fanconi anemia, so the T cells may come from the graft donor. The CDR3 runs from the conserved cysteine through the conserved F or W. Each record gives: V gene, CDR3 protein.

TRBV7-9,CASSLSGTGHGNYGYTF
TRBV12-3/TRBV12-4,CASRQPGPNTEAFF
TRBV6-1,CASLRLGDTEAFF
TRBV6-1,CASTTGGYGELFF
TRBV28,CASSLFQGLGSTEAFF
TRBV18,CASSPGLAGEETQYF
TRBV6-5,CASSYLTGQRNTEAFF
TRBV6-1,CACQDFTSTDTQYF
TRBV20-1,CSASGGGRTYNEQFF
TRBV5-6,CASSLNQETQYF
TRBV7-9,CASSLAQQGKLFF
TRBV6-5,CASSYSGLTNTGELFF
TRBV12-3/TRBV12-4,CASSFTPGQGDYGYTF
TRBV2,CASKIQPLYEQYF
TRBV3-1,CASSQTQNTEAFF
TRBV5-1,CASSLVGGGSNYGYTF
TRBV9,CASSVAPPPDTQYF
TRBV29-1,CSVDGLPSNYGYTF
TRBV10-2,CAIRKGQGGTNTEAFF
TRBV20-1,CSARDRLGYIQYF
TRBV15,CATSRAGTGKYEQYF
TRBV28,CASSTQGRGLEHGELFF
TRBV29-1,CSVDINEQFF
TRBV6-2/TRBV6-3,CASSQTQGYNEQFF
TRBV4-3,CASSQLTGVINEKLFF
TRBV12-3/TRBV12-4,CASSPNRGTQETQYF
TRBV5-1,CASSLSGTNSPLHF
TRBV7-9,CASSSYLRGQKDQPQHF
TRBV12-3/TRBV12-4,CASSWARTGSGYTF
TRBV9,CASSVAPGGSYEQYF
TRBV19,CASSIGTSGSTDTQYF
TRBV28,CASSSLAILNTDTQYF
TRBV7-2,CASSLVPTGAYEQYF
TRBV5-6,CASSLERGGTQYF
TRBV7-8,CASSPWDSGNTIYF
TRBV3-1,CACSRVLAGGSTGELFF
TRBV28,CASSLFGSSGIRNEQFF
TRBV28,CASSHRGGNTEAFF
TRBV29-1,CSVDKSGTVSYNEQFF
TRBV24-1,CATKGALSTGELFF
TRBV5-5,CASSLRFVPDTQYF
TRBV5-1,CASCDPLRTGLQETQYF
TRBV12-3/TRBV12-4,CASSLNPYSYEQYF
TRBV5-1,CASSLGTLEQYF
TRBV14,CASSQLGGQGRSRQPQHF
TRBV24-1,CATSDKYTDTQYF
TRBV5-1,CASSFHDYREETQYF
TRBV28,CASSPHWSNQPQHF
TRBV20-1,CSASQKHEQYF
TRBV10-3,CAISSGGMETQYF
TRBV28,CASSVYSSNEQFF
TRBV6-1,CASSPFPGHFYEQYF
TRBV20-1,CSAGGTVNSPLHF
TRBV5-1,CASSAWGAPGETQYF